The 8 T cell receptor beta chains in this list originate from one sample, sequenced in a study of molecular identifiers for immune sequencing clone quantification (dated by TCRdb to 2016 to 2019). Library generation was performed with PCR. The sample was run on an Illumina HiSeq 4000. TCRdb itself trimmed the public reads at Q25 with fastp, ran MiXCR and retained productive beta chains. Each entry is one CDR3 protein sequence, shown with its most common DNA and genes. Across this sample there are roughly 50,000 distinct CDR3 sequences, with roughly 24% seen only once. The top ten hold under 2% of the sample. The sequencing input was naive CD8+ T cells from blood, with Jurkat cell RNA spiked in. Reading the label with the study, this specimen's cell subset or site is: FACS-sorted CD8+CD4-CCR7+CD45RA+ naive T cells. The receptors stem from a human donor in good health. Some libraries in this study had Jurkat cell RNA spiked in.

This clonotype was counted once. A much larger clone sits a single nucleotide away, making a read error possible. This chain joins TRBV19 and TRBJ2-7, with 9 bases identical to TRBD2. CDR3 length: 15 amino acids. The germline V gene encodes CDR1 LNHDA and CDR2 SQIVND (reference sequence). J lost 5 bases, V lost 6 bases, and 11 bases had no gene match. Here the CDR3 reads CASREEAGGTHEQYF. CDR3 bases: TGTGCCAGTAGGGAGGAGGCGGGAGGGACCCACGAGCAGTACTTC.

In the case of this clonotype: This clone may be a read error of a much larger clone one base away. J is TRBJ2-2 and V is TRBV24-1; D is possibly TRBD1 or TRBD2 (5 bases each). V was clipped by 3 bases and J by 2 bases, with 12 bases between them. This CDR3 spans 16 amino acids. Germline-derived CDR1 and CDR2 are KGHDR and SFDVKD. CDR3 nucleotide sequence: TGTGCCACCAGTGATGAGGGACGGCCAAACACCGGGGAGCTGTTTTTT. Translation: CATSDEGRPNTGELFF.

To note about this clonotype: A much larger clone sits a single nucleotide away, making a read error possible. The chain uses TRBV10-3 and TRBJ1-1; a weak D match, TRBD1 (5 bases). The CDR3 has 12 residues. Germline-derived CDR1 and CDR2 are ENHRY and SYGVKD. CDR3: CAVSQGNTEAFF. CDR3 nucleotides: TGTGCCGTCAGCCAGGGGAACACTGAAGCTTTCTTT.

This clonotype was detected only a few times. The rearrangement links TRBV10-3 to TRBJ2-5, with 14 bases that match TRBD2. Germline V gene data show CDR1 as ENHRY and CDR2 as SYGVKD. V was pared by 0 bases and J by 4 bases, with 10 bases of the junction left unmatched. The CDR3 is made up of 19 amino acids. Here the CDR3 reads CAISESPGLAGAVRETQYF. CDR3 DNA sequence: TGTGCCATCAGTGAGTCGCCGGGACTAGCGGGAGCAGTTCGAGAGACCCAGTACTTC.

This clonotype was counted many times. This chain connects TRBV29-1 to TRBJ2-3; a weak D match, TRBD2 (6 bases). This CDR3 comprises 13 residues. The ends were cut back, 4 bases at V and 2 bases at J, with 10 bases in the middle. From germline, CDR1 is SQVTM and CDR2 ANQGSEA. The CDR3 sequence: CSVAGDSTDTQYF. The CDR3, as DNA: TGCAGCGTTGCCGGGGACTCCACAGATACGCAGTATTTT.

The chain is built from TRBV27 and TRBJ2-1; 7 bases align to TRBD1. Germline trimming cut 3 bases from V and 8 bases from J; bases unmatched to any gene: 7. CDR1 and CDR2 (germline): MNHEY, SMNVEV (reference sequence). This CDR3 comprises 14 residues. CDR3 sequence: CASSLTGSVYEQFF. CDR3 nucleotides: TGTGCCAGCAGTTTGACAGGGAGTGTCTATGAGCAGTTCTTC.

Ten or more counts support this clonotype. V gene TRBV30 combines with J gene TRBJ2-5; D unresolved. Germline V gene data show CDR1 as GTSNPN and CDR2 as SVGIG (reference sequence). There are 14 residues in the CDR3. V was pared by 0 bases and J by 3 bases, with 11 bases between. This CDR3 reads CAWSVSAAKETQYF. CDR3 sequence (DNA): TGTGCCTGGAGTGTGAGTGCTGCGAAAGAGACCCAGTACTTC.

This clonotype was counted at least ten times. The chain couples TRBV7-9 to TRBJ2-1; the match to TRBD2 covers 8 bases. Trimming removed 2 bases from V and 1 base from J; junction bases left unmatched: 7. CDR1 is SEHNR, CDR2 FQNEAQ, per germline (reference sequence). The CDR3 loop spans 17 amino acids. The CDR3 protein is CASSLLSSGRSYNEQFF. Here the CDR3 DNA reads TGTGCCAGCAGCTTACTCTCTAGCGGGCGATCCTACAATGAGCAGTTCTTC.